The entry below gives a single T cell receptor (beta chain) sequence along with its context. Antigen specificity is unknown. This CDR3 has 18 residues. V lost 1 base to trimming and J lost 1 base, with 14 bases between them. Looked up from germline, CDR1 is MDHEN and CDR2 is SYDVKM. The data stem from a study of follicular helper T cells after annual influenza vaccination. About the study: Across the 2013-2014, 2014-2015 and 2015-2016 vaccination seasons, some subjects were resampled. Study observations and caveats: The much larger non-cTfh compartments may have been undersampled.

As for time point: 2014-2015 season, pre-vaccination. The method was immunoSEQ multiplex PCR; TCRdb's version includes in-frame clones alone and lacks a portion of them. Among approximately 11,000 clones listed, roughly 86% were seen once. Sequencing used CXCR5- memory CD4+ T cells sorted from blood, obtained on the day of influenza vaccination. The V call is TRBV28, the J call TRBJ2-6; the D is unclear. This receptor was identified in an adult who received the influenza vaccine. The CDR3 sequence: CASSLYPAGVSGANVLTF. CDR3 nucleotide sequence: TGTGCCAGCAGTTTATACCCCGCCGGAGTGTCTGGGGCCAACGTCCTGACTTTC.